A single sample is the source of the 32 T cell receptor beta chains below, sequenced in a study of blood T cell repertoires in COVID-19. Clones were read by immunoSEQ multiplex PCR, and TCRdb kept only the in-frame ones, dropping some. The sample shows about 240,000 clones, about 85% of them seen only once. Source material: peripheral blood. The receptors here all came from a man aged 25 to 40 who had recovered from COVID-19.

This clone was counted a single time. The chain employs TRBV7-6 and TRBJ2-1; TRBD2 is a possible D gene (6 bases). Germline lookup yields CDR1 SGHVS and CDR2 FNYEAQ. Trimming cost V 5 bases and J 7 bases, with 18 bases left between them. CDR3 length: 15 residues. Here the CDR3 reads CASSQTAKAGNEQFF. The CDR3 region has the DNA TGTGCCAGCAGCCAGACAGCAAAGGCGGGGAATGAGCAGTTCTTC.

The CDR3 reads CASSTGTGYSPLHF. The CDR3 nucleotides read TGCGCCAGCAGTACCGGGACAGGGTATTCACCCCTCCACTTT. This chain links TRBV10-2 with TRBJ1-6; 9 positions agree with TRBD1. Per germline, CDR1 WSHSY and CDR2 SAAADI. The CDR3 covers 14 residues. The ends lost 5 bases at V and 8 bases at J; junction bases unmatched: 4.

The rearrangement links TRBV9 to TRBJ2-1; 8 nucleotides agree with TRBD2. The V gene's germline CDR1 is SGDLS and CDR2 YYNGEE. The CDR3 runs to 15 residues. The junction had 8 bases not matched to a gene; V was cut back by 4 bases and J by 5 bases. CDR3 nucleotides: TGTGCCAGCAGCATTATAGCGGGGACACACAATGAGCAGTTCTTC. Translated: CASSIIAGTHNEQFF.

The rearrangement uses TRBV2 and TRBJ1-5; the match to TRBD1 covers 11 bases. V was pared by 8 bases and J by 5 bases, with 8 bases of the junction left unmatched. This CDR3 has 15 amino acids. CDR1 and CDR2 (germline): SNHLY, FYNNEI. The CDR3 is CASAQGQGGDQPQHF. The CDR3 nucleotides read TGTGCCAGCGCCCAGGGACAGGGGGGTGATCAGCCCCAGCATTTT.

This clone came up a few times. The chain links TRBV27 to TRBJ1-1, with D possibly matching TRBD1 (6 bases). Germline V CDR1 and CDR2: MNHEY, SMNVEV (reference sequence). The CDR3 extends over 12 amino acids. Trimming stripped 5 bases from V and 10 bases from J, with 14 bases between. The chain's CDR3 is CASSPQGSIAFF. The CDR3 DNA reads as TGTGCCAGCAGTCCACAGGGAAGTATAGCTTTCTTT.

About this clone itself: Other DNA sequences in the same sample also yield this CDR3. The chain links TRBV19 to TRBJ1-5; TRBD1 matches 8 bases. Per germline, CDR1 LNHDA and CDR2 SQIVND (reference sequence). The CDR3 covers 13 residues. The J segment lost 6 bases and the V segment lost 4 bases, leaving 2 bases of the junction unmatched. CDR3 protein: CASSTTGVQPQHF. DNA of the CDR3: TGTGCCAGTAGTACGACAGGGGTTCAGCCCCAGCATTTT.

The V gene is TRBV5-4, the J gene TRBJ2-5, with 8 bases aligning to TRBD2. V shed 4 bases and J 5 bases; nucleotides not matched to a gene: 10. The CDR3 runs 15 residues. CDR1 is SGHNT, CDR2 YYREEE, per germline (reference sequence). The chain's CDR3 is CASSPPGTRGETQYF. The CDR3 region has the DNA TGTGCCAGCAGCCCCCCGGGGACTAGGGGCGAGACCCAGTACTTC.

The chain links TRBV19 to TRBJ2-2; 8 bases fit TRBD2. The CDR3 totals 15 residues. Germline CDR1 LNHDA, CDR2 SQIVND (reference sequence). V lost 7 bases, J lost 6 bases, and 10 bases stayed unmatched. The CDR3 DNA sequence: TGTGCCAGTACCCTGGGGCGGGGGGCCCCCGGGGAGCTGTTTTTT. Protein: CASTLGRGAPGELFF.

This chain links TRBV5-1 with TRBJ1-4, with 7 bases aligning to TRBD1. This CDR3 contains 17 residues. V gave up 4 bases and J gave up 0 bases; unmatched junction bases: 9. From germline, CDR1 is SGHRS and CDR2 YFSETQ. DNA for the CDR3: TGCGCCAGCAGCCGGGACAGCCGCCAGGCAACTAATGAAAAACTGTTTTTT. Amino acid sequence: CASSRDSRQATNEKLFF.

This clone came up once. The chain joins TRBV27 to TRBJ1-2, with D perhaps matching TRBD1 (6 bases). Germline CDR1 MNHEY, CDR2 SMNVEV (reference sequence). V was trimmed by 1 base and J by 5 bases, leaving 11 bases between them. This CDR3 spans 14 amino acids. CDR3 nucleotide sequence: TGTGCCAGCAGTTTATATCAGGGGCTATATGGCTACACCTTC. Protein product: CASSLYQGLYGYTF.

This sequence joins TRBV29-1 and TRBJ2-1, with TRBD1 matching 8 bases. The CDR3 extends over 12 amino acids. V shed 6 bases and J 8 bases; nucleotides not matched to a gene: 6. CDR1 and CDR2 (germline): SQVTM, ANQGSEA. CDR3 in amino acids: CSVDGQGDEQFF. CDR3 bases: TGCAGCGTGGACGGACAGGGAGATGAGCAGTTCTTC.

The CDR3, as DNA: TGTGCCAGCTCGTCAACAGGGAGCTCTGGAAACACCATATATTTT. Amino acid sequence: CASSSTGSSGNTIYF. J is TRBJ1-3 and V is TRBV18, with D tentatively TRBD1 (6 bases). V lost 6 bases to trimming and J lost 0 bases, with 12 bases between them. The CDR3 has 15 residues. The germline gives CDR1 KGHSH, CDR2 LQKENI.

This clone came up a few times. CDR3 protein: CSARQGSDTQYF. As DNA, the CDR3 is TGCAGCGCTCGACAGGGATCAGATACGCAGTATTTT. The chain uses TRBV29-1 and TRBJ2-3; the match to TRBD1 covers 7 bases. The CDR3 runs 12 residues. V trimming: 7 bases; J trimming: 4 bases; junction bases outside the gene matches: 5. Germline V gene data show CDR1 as SQVTM and CDR2 as ANQGSEA.

The J gene is TRBJ2-1, the V gene TRBV4-1, with TRBD1 matching 7 bases. CDR3 length equals 16 residues. The trim removed 3 bases at V and 1 base at J, leaving 6 bases unmatched. Per germline, CDR1 MGHRA and CDR2 YSYEKL. As DNA, the CDR3 is TGCGCCAGCAGCCACGCAGGACAGGTGTCCTACAATGAGCAGTTCTTC. Amino acid sequence: CASSHAGQVSYNEQFF.

The rearrangement uses TRBV6-5 and TRBJ2-7; 10 nucleotides agree with TRBD2. V shed 0 bases and J 1 base; nucleotides not matched to a gene: 0. The CDR3 runs to 15 residues. The germline CDR1 and CDR2 sequences are MNHEY and SVGAGI. The CDR3 DNA follows: TGTGCCAGCAGTTACTCGACTAGCGGGTCCTACGAGCAGTACTTC. This sequence encodes CASSYSTSGSYEQYF.

The V gene is TRBV6-5, the J gene TRBJ2-1; 11 bases line up with TRBD2. The J segment lost 5 bases and the V segment lost 4 bases, leaving 7 bases of the junction unmatched. CDR3 size: 16 residues. The germline CDR1 and CDR2 sequences are MNHEY and SVGAGI. Here the CDR3 reads CASSSGTSGVNNEQFF. CDR3 sequence (DNA): TGTGCCAGCAGTTCCGGGACTAGCGGAGTTAACAATGAGCAGTTCTTC.

The chain joins TRBV18 to TRBJ2-1; D gene unclear. This CDR3 contains 15 residues. V was cut by 2 bases and J by 4 bases, with 12 bases left in between. Germline values: CDR1 KGHSH, CDR2 LQKENI. The CDR3 region is CASSPTSAKYNEQFF. CDR3 DNA: TGTGCCAGCTCACCAACTTCTGCTAAATACAATGAGCAGTTCTTC.

The chain carries TRBV3-1 (or the pseudogene TRBV3-2) and TRBJ2-5; D gene ambiguous. The ends were cut back, 3 bases at V and 7 bases at J, with 12 bases in the middle. Germline assignment: CDR1 LGHDT and CDR2 YNNKEL (reference sequence). This CDR3 spans 13 amino acids. The CDR3 DNA sequence: TGTGCCAGCAGCCAGGTGCCCGGCGGGACCCAGTACTTC. This encodes CASSQVPGGTQYF.

This rearrangement joins TRBV9 to TRBJ2-3; D gene unclear. Germline V gene data show CDR1 as SGDLS and CDR2 as YYNGEE. This CDR3 contains 14 residues. Trimming stripped 4 bases from V and 4 bases from J, with 13 bases between. CDR3 sequence (DNA): TGTGCCAGCAGCTCACTACCCCGTTCAGATACGCAGTATTTT. It encodes CASSSLPRSDTQYF.

The chain is built from TRBV2 and TRBJ1-1, with TRBD1 matching 10 bases. This CDR3 spans 14 amino acids. Germline CDR1 SNHLY, CDR2 FYNNEI. J gave up 3 bases and V 10 bases, and 8 bases lay outside the gene matches. For the CDR3, the DNA is TGTGCCAAGGACAGGGGGAAAATGGACACTGAAGCTTTCTTT. This translates into CAKDRGKMDTEAFF.

The chain recombines TRBV5-6 with TRBJ1-3; D gene ambiguous. Per the germline V gene, CDR1 is SGHDT and CDR2 is YYEEEE. CDR3 size: 13 residues. Trimming left V 2 bases short and J 4 bases short, with 7 bases between. The CDR3 spells CASSFGFGNTIYF. As DNA, the CDR3 is TGTGCCAGCAGCTTCGGGTTCGGAAACACCATATATTTT.

J is TRBJ1-3 and V is TRBV2, with 10 bases identical to TRBD1. Germline values: CDR1 SNHLY, CDR2 FYNNEI. V gave up 3 bases and J gave up 3 bases; unmatched junction bases: 8. CDR3 length equals 17 residues. The CDR3 nucleotides are TGTGCCAGCAGTGACTGGGACAGGGGAGGTCGTGGAAACACCATATATTTT. Translating it yields CASSDWDRGGRGNTIYF.

This clone appeared once. The chain links TRBV14 to TRBJ2-5; tentative D call: TRBD1 (6 bases). CDR3 length: 15 residues. V lost 0 bases to trimming and J lost 7 bases, with 15 bases between them. Germline CDR1 reads SGHDN; CDR2 reads FVKESK. CDR3 protein: CASSQDSGGSGTQYF. The CDR3 nucleotides read TGTGCCAGCAGCCAAGATTCTGGGGGCTCGGGGACCCAGTACTTC.

The sample holds a few counts of this clone. The rearrangement links TRBV15 to TRBJ1-5; D might be TRBD1 (6 bases). The CDR3 is 16 amino acids. Germline CDR1 and CDR2: LNHNV and YYDKDF (reference sequence). The V end lost 0 bases, the J end lost 0 bases, and 9 bases lay between the germline ends. Here the CDR3 DNA reads TGTGCCACCAGCAGAGATGAGGGGGTTAGCAATCAGCCCCAGCATTTT. Translated, it gives CATSRDEGVSNQPQHF.

The chain joins TRBV19 to TRBJ2-1, with TRBD1 as a possible D gene (5 bases). The CDR3 is 14 amino acids. CDR1 and CDR2 from the germline V gene are LNHDA and SQIVND (reference sequence). Trimming cost V 8 bases and J 0 bases, with 11 bases left between them. In nucleotides, the CDR3 is TGTGCCAGTCGGACATCTAGCTCCTACAATGAGCAGTTCTTC. Encoded protein: CASRTSSSYNEQFF.

The chain employs TRBV5-1 and TRBJ2-2; D possibly corresponds to TRBD1 (6 bases). Germline CDR1 and CDR2: SGHRS and YFSETQ. CDR3 length: 15 amino acids. Trimming shortened V by 3 bases and J by 2 bases, and 11 bases separated the two germline ends. The CDR3 DNA follows: TGCGCCAGCAGCTCAGCCGGGACAAACACCGGGGAGCTGTTTTTT. Its protein product is CASSSAGTNTGELFF.

The V and J genes are TRBV11-2 and TRBJ1-6; D might be TRBD1 (6 bases). Trimming took 0 bases from V and 7 from J, leaving 10 bases between them. The CDR3 is 15 residues long. Looked up from germline, CDR1 is SGHAT and CDR2 is FQNNGV. The CDR3 region is CASSLDPGQNSPLHF. The CDR3 DNA is TGTGCCAGCAGCTTAGACCCGGGACAAAATTCACCCCTCCACTTT.

This clone showed up just a few times. The chain uses TRBV6-5 and TRBJ1-2; 7 bases are shared with TRBD1. The V and J ends lost 4 bases and 4 bases, in that order; junction bases with no gene match: 6. The CDR3 contains 14 residues. Germline V gene lookup returns CDR1 MNHEY and CDR2 SVGAGI. For the CDR3, the DNA is TGTGCCAGCAGTTTCGACAGGGCCCCCTATGGCTACACCTTC. Amino acids: CASSFDRAPYGYTF.

The rearrangement links TRBV6-5 to TRBJ1-3; D not certain. This CDR3 contains 14 residues. CDR1 is MNHEY and CDR2 is SVGAGI in the germline V gene. V shed 6 bases and J shed 0 bases, with 9 bases lying between them. The CDR3 sequence: CASRSDYSGNTIYF. The CDR3 nucleotides read TGTGCCAGCAGGTCAGACTACTCTGGAAACACCATATATTTT.

This clone has more than one count but fewer than ten. This CDR3 reads CASSYSDREATEAFF. CDR3 sequence (DNA): TGTGCCAGCAGTTACTCGGACAGGGAAGCGACTGAAGCTTTCTTT. The chain links TRBV6-5 to TRBJ1-1, with 8 bases fitting TRBD1. V shed 0 bases and J 5 bases; nucleotides not matched to a gene: 5. The germline V gene encodes CDR1 MNHEY and CDR2 SVGAGI. There are 15 residues in the CDR3.

This rearrangement joins TRBV12-5 to TRBJ1-4; D is uncertain. Trimming removed 6 bases from V and 3 bases from J, with 11 bases in between. CDR3 size: 14 residues. In germline, CDR1 is LGHNT, CDR2 FRNRAP. This chain's CDR3 is CASGVGPPNEKLFF. Here the CDR3 DNA reads TGTGCTAGTGGGGTGGGCCCTCCTAATGAAAAACTGTTTTTT.

The chain couples TRBV2 to TRBJ1-2, with a weak D call TRBD1 (6 bases). CDR3 length: 15 amino acids. The germline CDR1 and CDR2 sequences are SNHLY and FYNNEI. V shed 6 bases and J shed 3 bases, with 17 bases lying between them. CDR3 residues: CASRTQGKRDYGYTF. The DNA for the CDR3 is TGTGCCAGCAGGACACAGGGAAAAAGGGACTATGGCTACACCTTC.